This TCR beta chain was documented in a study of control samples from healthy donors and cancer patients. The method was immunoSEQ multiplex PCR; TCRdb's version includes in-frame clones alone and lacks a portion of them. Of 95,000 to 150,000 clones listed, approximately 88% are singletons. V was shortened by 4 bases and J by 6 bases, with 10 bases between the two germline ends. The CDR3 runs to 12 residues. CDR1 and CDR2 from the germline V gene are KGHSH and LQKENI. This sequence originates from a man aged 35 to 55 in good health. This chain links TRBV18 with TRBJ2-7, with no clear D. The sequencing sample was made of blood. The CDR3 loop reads CASSLDRVEQYF. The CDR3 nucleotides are TGTGCCAGCTCACTAGACCGGGTCGAGCAGTACTTC.